A single sample gave rise to the 5 T cell receptor beta chains below, sequenced in a study of cytomegalovirus exposure and HLA in healthy donors. Amplification used 60 Vbeta primers and 13 Jbeta primers. Clones were read by immunoSEQ multiplex PCR, and TCRdb kept only the in-frame ones, dropping some. The table has under 200,000 clones, over 80% seen once. What was sequenced was PBMCs. These receptors all stem from a girl between 5 and 17 years old in good health and CMV-seropositive.

This chain joins TRBV30 and TRBJ2-3; TRBD2 matches at 11 bases. After removal of 5 bases from V and 4 bases from J, the junction contained 11 bases not matched to a gene. The CDR3 covers 16 residues. Germline CDR1 is GTSNPN and CDR2 is SVGIG (reference sequence). CDR3 region: CAWGSGRAFRPDTQYF. The CDR3 nucleotides are TGTGCCTGGGGTAGCGGGAGGGCCTTTCGACCAGATACGCAGTATTTT.

The V and J genes are TRBV7-9 and TRBJ1-4; 12 bases match TRBD1. The ends lost 5 bases at V and 10 bases at J; junction bases unmatched: 5. The CDR3 is 14 amino acids. Germline V gene lookup returns CDR1 SEHNR and CDR2 FQNEAQ (reference sequence). DNA of the CDR3: TGTGCCAGCAGCCCCGGGACAGGGGGCGGAAAACTGTTTTTT. Its translation is CASSPGTGGGKLFF.

This chain uses TRBV2 with TRBJ1-5; no clear D. The CDR3 consists of 13 residues. Germline V gene lookup returns CDR1 SNHLY and CDR2 FYNNEI. V was cut by 8 bases and J by 1 base, with 9 bases left in between. CDR3 loop: CASRRASNQPQHF. CDR3 sequence (DNA): TGTGCCAGCCGGAGGGCGAGCAATCAGCCCCAGCATTTT. The full variable domain, completed using reference TRBV2 and TRBJ1-5, is EPEVTQTPSHQVTQMGQEVILRCVPISNHLYFYWYRQILGQKVEFLVSFYNNEISEKSEIFDDQFSVERPDGSNFTLKIRSTKLEDSAMYFCASRRASNQPQHFGDGTRLSIL.

This chain connects TRBV4-1 to TRBJ2-7; TRBD1 agrees at 7 bases. Germline trimming cut 0 bases from V and 3 bases from J; bases unmatched to any gene: 8. The CDR3 consists of 16 residues. Germline V gene data show CDR1 as MGHRA and CDR2 as YSYEKL. CDR3 sequence reads: CASSQESRGGLYEQYF. The CDR3 DNA follows: TGCGCCAGCAGCCAAGAATCCCGAGGGGGCCTCTACGAGCAGTACTTC.

There are a few counts of this clone. The rearrangement uses TRBV10-1 and TRBJ2-3, with TRBD2 matching over 7 bases. Germline lookup yields CDR1 WNHNN and CDR2 SYGVQD (reference sequence). The CDR3 has 13 residues. J was trimmed by 3 bases and V by 7 bases; bases with no gene match: 4. The CDR3 protein is CASIIGGTDTQYF. In DNA, the CDR3 is TGCGCCAGCATAATCGGGGGGACAGATACGCAGTATTTT.